This T cell receptor beta chain derives from a study of blood T cell repertoires in COVID-19. Which cohort a participant joined came from the clinical history participants gave. In germline, CDR1 is SGHAT, CDR2 FQNNGV. The J segment lost 2 bases and the V segment lost 5 bases, leaving 11 bases of the junction unmatched. The CDR3 length is 16 residues. Source study methods: By means of reference gene primer amplification, nucleated cell counts were estimated. Sequenced by immunoSEQ multiplex PCR; TCRdb stores in-frame clones only, minus some. The V and J calls and clone size were taken over from that table, and D and trimming were inferred from the DNA. The sample records under 450,000 clones, under 85% being singletons.

The rearrangement joins TRBV11-2 to TRBJ2-7; TRBD2 agrees at 8 bases. This receptor was taken from a woman aged 50 to 65 who had recovered from COVID-19. The sample comprised PBMCs or T cells enriched from blood (not recorded which). The CDR3 DNA reads as TGTGCCAGCAGCCCAAAGATAGCGGGAAGGACCTACGAGCAGTACTTC. Amino acids: CASSPKIAGRTYEQYF.